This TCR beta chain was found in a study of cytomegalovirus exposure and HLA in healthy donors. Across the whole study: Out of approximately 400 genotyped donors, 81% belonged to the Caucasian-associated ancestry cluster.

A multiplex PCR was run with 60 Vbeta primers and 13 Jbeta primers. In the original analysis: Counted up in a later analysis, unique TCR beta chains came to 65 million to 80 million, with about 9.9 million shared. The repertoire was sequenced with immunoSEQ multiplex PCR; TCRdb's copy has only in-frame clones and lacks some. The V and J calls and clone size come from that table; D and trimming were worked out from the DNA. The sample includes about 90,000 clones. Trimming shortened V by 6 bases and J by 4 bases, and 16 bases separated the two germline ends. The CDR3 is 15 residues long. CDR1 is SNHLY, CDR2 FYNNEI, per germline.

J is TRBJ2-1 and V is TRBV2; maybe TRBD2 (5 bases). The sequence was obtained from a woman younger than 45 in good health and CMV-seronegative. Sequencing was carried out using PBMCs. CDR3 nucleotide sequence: TGTGCCAGCAGCAAGAGGGTAGATCCTTACAATGAGCAGTTCTTC. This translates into CASSKRVDPYNEQFF. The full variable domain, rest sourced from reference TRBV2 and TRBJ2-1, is EPEVTQTPSHQVTQMGQEVILRCVPISNHLYFYWYRQILGQKVEFLVSFYNNEISEKSEIFDDQFSVERPDGSNFTLKIRSTKLEDSAMYFCASSKRVDPYNEQFFGPGTRLTVL.